These T cell receptor beta chains were read from a single sample in a study of cytomegalovirus exposure and HLA in healthy donors. Data came from immunoSEQ multiplex PCR; TCRdb stores just in-frame clones and leaves some out. The sample consists of about 140,000 clones, 75% to 80% of them appearing once. Sequencing used PBMCs. These receptors were taken from a female donor in good health and CMV-seronegative. The CDR3 runs from the conserved cysteine through the conserved F or W. A D gene is named only where the DNA matches it firmly. The size of a clone is reported for some rows only, either as once, few or many, or as a class for expanded clones.

abundance | d_gene | j_gene | v_gene | CDR3aa | CDR3nt
. | . | TRBJ2-5 | TRBV9 | CASSVGNPPGEQYF | TGTGCCAGCAGCGTAGGCAATCCCCCGGGGGAGCAGTACTTC
. | TRBD1 | TRBJ2-7 | TRBV7-2 | CASRSRTGEAYEQYF | TGTGCCAGCAGGTCCAGGACAGGGGAGGCCTACGAGCAGTACTTC
. | TRBD2 | TRBJ2-1 | TRBV11-2 | CASSSPFSGSRGSEQFF | TGTGCCAGCAGCTCACCCTTTAGCGGGAGTAGAGGGAGTGAGCAGTTCTTC
few | TRBD1 | TRBJ1-2 | TRBV6-1 | CASSEGYRDREYGYTF | TGTGCCAGCAGTGAAGGTTACCGGGACAGGGAGTATGGCTACACCTTC
. | TRBD1 | TRBJ1-2 | TRBV11-2 | CASSTRQGRHGYTF | TGTGCCAGCAGCACAAGACAGGGGAGGCATGGCTACACCTTC
. | . | TRBJ2-1 | TRBV30 | CAWSGSGYGQFF | TGTGCCTGGAGTGGATCAGGCTATGGGCAGTTCTTC
. | TRBD1 | TRBJ1-1 | TRBV29-1 | CSVQGASGNTEAFF | TGCAGCGTACAGGGGGCGTCGGGGAACACTGAAGCTTTCTTT
once | . | TRBJ1-6 | TRBV28 | CASSYGQHGGSYNSPLHF | TGTGCCAGCAGCTACGGACAGCATGGCGGCTCCTATAATTCACCCCTCCACTTT
. | . | TRBJ2-7 | TRBV30 | CAWSHPPIFSGIEQYF | TGTGCCTGGAGCCATCCCCCAATCTTCAGCGGTATCGAGCAGTACTTC
. | . | TRBJ1-4 | TRBV28 | CASSLSATNEKLFF | TGTGCCAGCAGTTTATCTGCAACTAATGAAAAACTGTTTTTT
few | TRBD1 | TRBJ1-1 | TRBV6-1 | CASSEGTPGQVAFF | TGTGCCAGCAGTGAAGGAACTCCGGGACAGGTAGCTTTCTTT
. | . | TRBJ1-5 | TRBV19 | CASSILTGEYQPQHF | TGTGCCAGTAGTATTTTGACCGGGGAATATCAGCCCCAGCATTTT
. | . | TRBJ2-3 | TRBV9 | CASSIQGIADTQYF | TGTGCCAGCAGCATTCAGGGTATTGCAGATACGCAGTATTTT
once | . | TRBJ1-2 | TRBV7-3 | CASSPDTLYGYTF | TGTGCCAGCAGCCCGGACACCCTCTATGGCTACACCTTC
few | . | TRBJ1-1 | TRBV4-1 | CASSRVWGGDTEAFF | TGCGCCAGCAGCCGCGTGTGGGGAGGGGACACTGAAGCTTTCTTT
. | TRBD2 | TRBJ2-7 | TRBV11-2 | CASSLEGLAHYEQYF | TGTGCCAGCAGCTTAGAGGGACTAGCCCACTACGAGCAGTACTTC
. | . | TRBJ2-3 | TRBV9 | CASSVSSGTDTQYF | TGTGCTAGCAGCGTGTCCAGCGGCACAGATACGCAGTATTTT
. | TRBD1 | TRBJ1-1 | TRBV29-1 | CSVTIQGGTEAFF | TGCAGCGTTACAATACAGGGGGGCACTGAAGCTTTCTTT
. | . | TRBJ2-7 | TRBV15 | CATSTGDGTYEQYF | TGTGCCACCAGCACAGGGGACGGAACCTACGAGCAGTACTTC
. | TRBD1 | TRBJ2-7 | TRBV6-1 | CASARTGLEIVGQYF | TGTGCCAGCGCTAGGACAGGGTTAGAAATCGTTGGGCAGTACTTC
. | TRBD1 | TRBJ2-5 | TRBV18 | CASSLGTGLQETQYF | TGTGCCAGCTCACTCGGGACAGGGCTACAAGAGACCCAGTACTTC
. | TRBD1 | TRBJ1-3 | TRBV5-1 | CASSFTGAGSGNTIYF | TGCGCCAGCAGCTTTACAGGGGCAGGCTCTGGAAACACCATATATTTT
. | . | TRBJ1-2 | TRBV7-9 | CASSLQSYGYTF | TGTGCCAGCAGCTTACAGTCCTATGGCTACACCTTC
. | . | TRBJ2-7 | TRBV5-1 | CASSFSTGMAYEQYF | TGCGCCAGCAGCTTTTCGACAGGTATGGCCTACGAGCAGTACTTC
few | . | TRBJ1-1 | TRBV5-6 | CASSFLGAEAFF | TGTGCCAGCAGCTTCTTGGGCGCTGAAGCTTTCTTT
. | . | TRBJ1-2 | TRBV7-2 | CASSPGQNYGYTF | TGTGCCAGCAGCCCAGGACAGAACTATGGCTACACCTTC
. | . | TRBJ2-7 | TRBV15 | CATSRELGGYEQYF | TGTGCCACCAGCAGAGAGTTAGGAGGTTACGAGCAGTACTTC
. | . | TRBJ1-1 | TRBV9 | CASSKTTGQEAFF | TGTGCCAGCAGCAAAACGACAGGCCAAGAAGCTTTCTTT
. | . | TRBJ1-1 | TRBV6-6 | CASSLKALAGTEAFF | TGTGCCAGCAGTTTAAAAGCGCTGGCGGGGACTGAAGCTTTCTTT
. | . | TRBJ1-3 | TRBV7-3 | CASSLTAGNTIYF | TGTGCCAGCAGCTTAACAGCCGGAAACACCATATATTTT
. | . | TRBJ1-5 | TRBV28 | CASALASGGHQPQHF | TGTGCCAGCGCCCTTGCATCCGGGGGACATCAGCCCCAGCATTTT
. | TRBD1 | TRBJ2-3 | TRBV11-2 | CASSLRQGGRDTQYF | TGTGCCAGCAGCTTGAGACAGGGTGGTAGGGATACGCAGTATTTT
. | TRBD1 | TRBJ1-4 | TRBV7-2 | CASSLGQGNEKLFF | TGTGCCAGCAGCCTTGGACAGGGGAATGAAAAACTGTTTTTT
. | TRBD1 | TRBJ2-1 | TRBV7-3 | CASSTLGTGGRSEQFF | TGTGCCAGCAGCACGCTCGGGACAGGGGGCCGGAGTGAGCAGTTCTTC
. | . | TRBJ1-2 | TRBV5-5 | CASSLEWPGVFYGYTF | TGTGCCAGCAGCTTGGAGTGGCCAGGGGTTTTCTATGGCTACACCTTC
. | TRBD1 | TRBJ2-3 | TRBV7-8 | CASSSRTGRTDTQYF | TGTGCCAGCAGCTCTAGGACAGGGCGCACAGATACGCAGTATTTT
once | . | TRBJ2-7 | TRBV2 | CASRAQNSYEQYF | TGTGCCAGCAGGGCACAGAACTCCTACGAGCAGTACTTC
. | TRBD1 | TRBJ1-1 | TRBV6-1 | CASSAGQGGIYTEAFF | TGTGCCAGCAGTGCCGGACAGGGGGGTATTTACACTGAAGCTTTCTTT
once | TRBD2 | TRBJ2-4 | TRBV7-9 | CASSLRPSGGKNIQYF | TGTGCCAGCAGCTTAAGGCCTAGCGGGGGCAAAAACATTCAGTACTTC
few | . | TRBJ1-1 | TRBV11-2 | CASSPRFMGLNTEAFF | TGTGCCAGCAGCCCGCGATTTATGGGGCTGAACACTGAAGCTTTCTTT
. | . | TRBJ2-3 | TRBV7-9 | CASSPVGSSTDTQYF | TGTGCCAGCAGCCCCGTTGGCTCTAGCACAGATACGCAGTATTTT
. | TRBD1 | TRBJ2-1 | TRBV7-3 | CASSLIGTGGVHNEQFF | TGTGCCAGCAGCTTAATAGGGACAGGGGGCGTCCACAATGAGCAGTTCTTC
. | . | TRBJ1-2 | TRBV30 | CAWSERGYTF | TGTGCCTGGAGTGAGAGGGGCTACACCTTC
. | TRBD2 | TRBJ2-1 | TRBV2 | CASSEYLGGEQFF | TGTGCCAGCAGTGAGTACCTGGGAGGGGAGCAGTTCTTC
. | . | TRBJ2-2 | TRBV2 | CASSAVRGTGELFF | TGTGCCAGCAGCGCCGTCCGGGGCACCGGGGAGCTGTTTTTT
. | . | TRBJ1-6 | TRBV6-5 | CASSYSRSYNSPLHF | TGTGCCAGCAGTTACTCCCGCTCCTATAATTCACCCCTCCACTTT
once | TRBD2 | TRBJ2-3 | TRBV7-8 | CASSSRTSPSTDTQYF | TGTGCCAGCAGCTCAAGGACTAGCCCCAGCACAGATACGCAGTATTTT
few | . | TRBJ2-7 | TRBV6-5 | CASSYSSQSSYEQYF | TGTGCCAGCAGTTACTCGAGCCAAAGCTCCTACGAGCAGTACTTC
few | TRBD2 | TRBJ2-5 | TRBV9 | CASSVGVSGMGETQYF | TGTGCCAGCAGCGTAGGAGTTAGCGGGATGGGGGAGACCCAGTACTTC